The 32 T cell receptor beta chains reported below all come from one sample, sequenced in a study of regulatory T cells in long-lasting Graves disease. Investigators prepared the TCR beta libraries by applying iRepertoire HTBI primers and Arm-PCR of CDR3 regions. Using its own MiXCR run on the multiplex PCR reads, TCRdb lists one record per CDR3 protein. This sample has 500,000 to 700,000 distinct CDR3 sequences, with about 32% found just once. The sample's time point: persistent/refractory GD, antithyroid drugs over 5 years with positive TRAb. RNA extracted from PBMCs served as the sequencing template. Sequences were derived from peripheral blood mononuclear cells (PBMCs), sampled when the disease was refractory, from a patient treated with antithyroid drugs. Receptors originate from a female donor with Graves disease.

This sequence joins TRBV5-1 and TRBJ1-1; D is possibly TRBD1 (5 bases). Germline CDR1 is SGHRS and CDR2 is YFSETQ. The CDR3 runs 15 residues. Trimming stripped 0 bases from V and 1 base from J, with 10 bases between. CDR3 region: CASSLESRGNTEAFF. The CDR3 region has the DNA TGCGCCAGCAGCTTGGAGTCGAGGGGGAACACTGAAGCTTTCTTT. Combining the CDR3 with reference TRBV5-1 and TRBJ1-1 gives the whole variable domain KAGVTQTPRYLIKTRGQQVTLSCSPISGHRSVSWYQQTPGQGLQFLFEYFSETQRNKGNFPGRFSGRQFSNSRSEMNVSTLELGDSALYLCASSLESRGNTEAFFGQGTRLTVV.

The chain couples TRBV19 to TRBJ2-7; 8 nucleotides agree with TRBD2. V trimming: 8 bases; J trimming: 2 bases; junction bases outside the gene matches: 8. Germline V gene data show CDR1 as LNHDA and CDR2 as SQIVND (reference sequence). The length of the CDR3 is 14 residues. The CDR3 reads CASGVRGGTYEQYF. CDR3 bases: TGTGCCAGTGGGGTCCGGGGGGGAACCTACGAGCAGTACTTC.

This clonotype was observed a handful of times. The CDR3 nucleotides read TGTGCCAGCTCAACCGGGACAAAGAACACCGGGGAGCTGTTTTTT. Protein: CASSTGTKNTGELFF. This chain connects TRBV7-7 to TRBJ2-2; D possibly corresponds to TRBD1 (6 bases). Germline V gives CDR1 SSHAT, CDR2 FNYEAQ (reference sequence). Trimming pared 8 bases from V and 1 base from J, leaving 14 bases between. There are 15 residues in the CDR3.

This chain uses TRBV11-2 with TRBJ2-7; D possibly matches TRBD1 or TRBD2 (6 bases each). The V gene lost 5 bases and the J gene lost 9 bases, with 17 bases spanning the gap. Germline V gene sequence: CDR1 SGHAT, CDR2 FQNNGV. There are 13 residues in the CDR3. This chain's CDR3 is CASSPEGGQGQYF. CDR3 coding DNA: TGTGCCAGCAGCCCGGAGGGGGGACAAGGGCAGTACTTC.

This clonotype has ten or more counts. The chain joins TRBV11-2 to TRBJ2-7, with 9 bases that match TRBD2. Germline values: CDR1 SGHAT, CDR2 FQNNGV. Losses at the gene ends were 2 bases for V and 5 bases for J; bases not matched to a gene: 16. The CDR3 consists of 18 residues. The chain's CDR3 is CASSLYGVGREGYDEQYF. The CDR3 nucleotides are TGTGCCAGCAGCTTATACGGTGTGGGGCGGGAGGGTTACGACGAGCAGTACTTC.

The chain joins TRBV6-5 to TRBJ2-2; either TRBD1 or TRBD2 may fit D (5 bases each). Trimming shortened V by 3 bases and J by 5 bases, and 16 bases separated the two germline ends. Germline V gene sequence: CDR1 MNHEY, CDR2 SVGAGI. The CDR3 consists of 16 residues. CDR3 region: CASSYAPGRTTGELFF. In DNA form, the CDR3 reads TGTGCCAGCAGTTATGCTCCGGGACGAACTACCGGGGAGCTGTTTTTT.

This clonotype occurred a few times. The chain uses TRBV12-3 or TRBV12-4 and TRBJ2-5; D ambiguous. V shed 6 bases and J shed 0 bases, with 17 bases lying between them. The CDR3 is 16 amino acids. The CDR3 protein is CASSQSLLIYQETQYF. The DNA for the CDR3 is TGTGCCAGCAGCCAAAGCCTACTCATATACCAAGAGACCCAGTACTTC.

J is TRBJ2-4 and V is TRBV12-3 or TRBV12-4; 7 bases line up with TRBD2. CDR3 length: 15 amino acids. V was clipped by 8 bases and J by 6 bases; unmatched bases: 13. CDR3 coding DNA: TGTGCCAGCTCCGCTAGTGGGGGGGGAACAAACATTCAGTACTTC. It yields the protein CASSASGGGTNIQYF.

The chain carries TRBV27 and TRBJ1-6, with D perhaps matching TRBD1 (5 bases). Trimming pared 7 bases from V and 9 bases from J, leaving 19 bases between. The CDR3 has 15 residues. Germline assignment: CDR1 MNHEY and CDR2 SMNVEV (reference sequence). The CDR3 DNA is TGTGCCAGCACAACGGCGGGACGCATGGGTTCACCCCTCCACTTT. It specifies CASTTAGRMGSPLHF.

This clonotype showed up just a few times. The chain carries TRBV12-3 or TRBV12-4 and TRBJ1-2; TRBD1 matches 7 bases. The CDR3 extends over 13 amino acids. J lost 8 bases, V lost 6 bases, and 9 bases had no gene match. The CDR3 reads CASRIDRVGGYTF. The CDR3, as DNA: TGTGCCAGCAGGATCGACAGGGTGGGGGGCTACACCTTC.

In regard to this clonotype: At one end, the junction sequence differs from germline, possibly due to a read error. The V call is TRBV20-1, the J call TRBJ2-1; possible D gene TRBD2, 5 bases. The V gene's germline CDR1 is DFQATT and CDR2 SNEGSKA (reference sequence). CDR3 length: 13 amino acids. CDR3 nucleotides: TGCAGTGCTAGTGAGCGGTCCTTCAATGAGCAGTTCTTC. It is translated as CSASERSFNEQFF.

This sequence joins TRBV13 and TRBJ1-6; D gene ambiguous. Germline loops: CDR1 PRHDT, CDR2 FYEKMQ (reference sequence). This CDR3 has 12 residues. The V end was cut by 3 bases, the J end by 13 bases, with 10 bases between. The CDR3 DNA follows: TGTGCCAGCAGCTTGGGAAAAACCCCCCTCCACTTT. It yields the protein CASSLGKTPLHF.

As DNA, the CDR3 is TGTGCCAGCAGTTACTCGGAGGGGGCGAGCTATGGCTACACCTTC. Its protein product is CASSYSEGASYGYTF. V usage is TRBV6-2 or TRBV6-3 and J usage is TRBJ1-2, with 7 bases that match TRBD1. The CDR3 has 15 residues. Germline values: CDR1 MNHEY, CDR2 SVGEGT. J lost 4 bases, V lost 0 bases, and 5 bases had no gene match.

At least ten counts were recorded for this clonotype. The chain has TRBV11-1 and TRBJ2-7; weak D call: TRBD1 (5 bases). Germline V CDR1 and CDR2: SGHAT, FQDESV (reference sequence). The CDR3 contains 14 residues. V lost 7 bases and J 3 bases, leaving 16 bases between the germline ends. CDR3 region: CASTPDRTLYEQYF. The CDR3 DNA sequence: TGTGCCAGCACCCCTGACAGAACTCTCTACGAGCAGTACTTC. The variable domain in full, with the rest retrieved from reference TRBV11-1 and TRBJ2-7, is EAEVAQSPRYKITEKSQAVAFWCDPISGHATLYWYRQILGQGPELLVQFQDESVVDDSQLPKDRFSAERLKGVDSTLKIQPAELGDSAMYLCASTPDRTLYEQYFGPGTRLTVT.

J is TRBJ1-4 and V is TRBV6-1; 7 nucleotides align to TRBD1. With 6 bases clipped from V and 7 bases from J, the junction kept 5 bases outside the gene matches. In germline, CDR1 is MNHNS, CDR2 SASEGT. There are 13 residues in the CDR3. CDR3 DNA sequence: TGTGCCAGCAGGGCTAGGGGGCGTGAAAAACTGTTTTTT. Protein product: CASRARGREKLFF.

This clonotype has only a few counts. In DNA, the CDR3 is TGTGCCAGCAGCAATTCCGGAGCGGGAGTTGGCTACGAGCAGTACTTC. This translates into CASSNSGAGVGYEQYF. The V call is TRBV6-1, the J call TRBJ2-7; 8 positions agree with TRBD2. Trimming removed 6 bases from V and 3 bases from J; junction bases left unmatched: 13. The germline gives CDR1 MNHNS, CDR2 SASEGT. The CDR3 runs to 16 residues.

The chain is built from TRBV20-1 and TRBJ2-5, with 7 bases matching TRBD2. Germline trimming cut 0 bases from V and 1 base from J; bases unmatched to any gene: 2. Germline V gene lookup returns CDR1 DFQATT and CDR2 SNEGSKA (reference sequence). CDR3 size: 14 residues. The CDR3 reads CSAREGGSQETQYF. The CDR3 DNA is TGCAGTGCTAGAGAGGGGGGGAGCCAAGAGACCCAGTACTTC.

This clonotype was seen more than once but under ten times. V and J are TRBV20-1 and TRBJ1-4; a weak D match, TRBD1 (5 bases). This CDR3 is built from 14 residues. V was shortened by 1 base and J by 7 bases, with 13 bases between the two germline ends. Germline lookup yields CDR1 DFQATT and CDR2 SNEGSKA (reference sequence). The CDR3 spells CSARAQGLTEKLFF. CDR3 DNA sequence: TGCAGTGCTAGAGCTCAGGGTTTGACTGAAAAACTGTTTTTT.

This clonotype has a count of ten or more. The V call is TRBV20-1, the J call TRBJ2-5; D remains ambiguous. Germline CDR1 is DFQATT and CDR2 is SNEGSKA (reference sequence). This CDR3 has 13 amino acids. V lost 0 bases and J lost 5, with 10 bases in between. CDR3 protein: CSARDRALETQYF. The DNA of the CDR3 is TGCAGTGCTAGAGATCGGGCACTGGAGACCCAGTACTTC.

This clonotype was seen a few times. The rearrangement links TRBV19 to TRBJ1-5; perhaps TRBD1 as D (5 bases). The CDR3 has 17 residues. From germline, CDR1 is LNHDA and CDR2 SQIVND (reference sequence). V dropped 4 bases and J dropped 1 base, with 17 bases sitting between them. As DNA, the CDR3 is TGTGCCAGTAGTAGCAGGCAAGTGTGGGACAGCAATCAGCCCCAGCATTTT. Amino acid sequence: CASSSRQVWDSNQPQHF.

This clonotype appeared many times. The rearrangement uses TRBV5-1 and TRBJ2-7; TRBD2 matches at 10 bases. V shed 4 bases, J shed 4 bases, and the junction held 5 bases outside the gene matches. This CDR3 region has 14 residues. Germline-derived CDR1 and CDR2 are SGHRS and YFSETQ. CDR3 bases: TGCGCCAGCAGCGTCGGGACTAGCGCGTACGAGCAGTACTTC. Translation: CASSVGTSAYEQYF.

This sequence joins TRBV18 and TRBJ1-1; the D is unclear. CDR3 length equals 14 residues. The V gene lost 6 bases and the J gene lost 5 bases, with 16 bases spanning the gap. Per the germline V gene, CDR1 is KGHSH and CDR2 is LQKENI. The CDR3 region has the DNA TGTGCCAGCTCCCCCGAATCTTCGGGTACTGAAGCTTTCTTT. Translated: CASSPESSGTEAFF.

This chain joins TRBV12-3 or TRBV12-4 and TRBJ1-2; TRBD1 is a possible D gene (5 bases). The CDR3 extends over 13 amino acids. V was clipped by 6 bases and J by 6 bases, with 14 bases between them. The DNA of the CDR3 is TGTGCCAGCAGCTTGGGTGGGGCGGATGGCTACACCTTC. The encoded protein is CASSLGGADGYTF.

The chain recombines TRBV3-1 with TRBJ1-2, with D unclear. The V gene's germline CDR1 is LGHDT and CDR2 YNNKEL (reference sequence). Trimming shortened V by 2 bases and J by 6 bases, and 7 bases separated the two germline ends. The CDR3 is 12 amino acids. This chain's CDR3 is CASSQREDGYTF. The CDR3, as DNA: TGTGCCAGCAGCCAAAGGGAGGATGGCTACACCTTC.

The chain recombines TRBV30 with TRBJ2-7; D not resolved. The V and J ends lost 2 bases and 2 bases respectively, with 4 bases between them. The CDR3 consists of 11 residues. Germline V gene lookup returns CDR1 GTSNPN and CDR2 SVGIG (reference sequence). The CDR3 DNA sequence: TGTGCCTGGAGTAGGCCCTACGAGCAGTACTTC. Translated, it gives CAWSRPYEQYF.

This chain links TRBV10-3 with TRBJ1-1; D is possibly TRBD1 (5 bases). Trimming removed 10 bases from V and 5 bases from J, with 26 bases in between. Germline V gene sequence: CDR1 ENHRY, CDR2 SYGVKD. The length of the CDR3 is 16 residues. CDR3 in amino acids: CATLRRAGETETEAFF. The CDR3 coding sequence is TGTGCCACCCTCAGGCGGGCGGGGGAAACGGAGACTGAAGCTTTCTTT.

This clonotype was recorded many times. This rearrangement joins TRBV6-1 to TRBJ1-5; 8 bases align to TRBD1. V shed 5 bases and J 1 base; nucleotides not matched to a gene: 7. CDR1 MNHNS and CDR2 SASEGT come from the germline V gene. This CDR3 spans 16 amino acids. CDR3 bases: TGTGCCAGCAGTCCAAGGACAGGGAAGAGCAATCAGCCCCAGCATTTT. This codes for CASSPRTGKSNQPQHF.

The gene calls are TRBV7-6 and TRBJ2-5, with D hard to call. The length of the CDR3 is 13 residues. Germline loops: CDR1 SGHVS, CDR2 FNYEAQ. Deletions cut 3 bases from V and 3 bases from J, with 8 bases between. This chain's CDR3 is CASSLGVEETQYF. CDR3 DNA sequence: TGTGCCAGCAGCTTGGGTGTCGAAGAGACCCAGTACTTC.

The rearrangement uses TRBV7-9 and TRBJ1-6; the D is unclear. Germline V gives CDR1 SEHNR, CDR2 FQNEAQ (reference sequence). V gave up 4 bases and J gave up 9 bases, with 7 bases separating them. The CDR3 runs 12 residues. CDR3 nucleotide sequence: TGTGCCAGCAGCTACGGTGCTTCACCCCTCCACTTT. Translation: CASSYGASPLHF.

As to this clonotype: An end of the junction does not agree with germline; a read error may underlie this. The chain is built from TRBV5-1 and TRBJ2-7; unclear D gene. CDR3 length equals 12 residues. Germline V lookup: CDR1 SGHRS, CDR2 YFSETQ. CDR3: CASSLNGIEQYF. DNA for the CDR3: TGTGCCAGCAGCTTGAATGGGATCGAGCAGTACTTC.

A word on this clonotype: One end of the junction does not line up with germline, which may come from a read error. The V and J genes are TRBV29-1 and TRBJ1-2; D ambiguous. The CDR3 consists of 15 residues. Germline lookup yields CDR1 SQVTM and CDR2 ANQGSEA. In DNA, the CDR3 is TGCAGCGTTGTATCCGATCAGAAAACATACTATGGCTACGCCTTC. This sequence encodes CSVVSDQKTYYGYAF.

The J gene is TRBJ2-7, the V gene TRBV7-9; no clear D. This CDR3 contains 13 residues. The V end lost 8 bases, the J end lost 0 bases, and 11 bases lay between the germline ends. Germline CDR1 SEHNR, CDR2 FQNEAQ (reference sequence). CDR3 coding DNA: TGTGCCAGCTGCTACCACTCCTCCTACGAGCAGTACTTC. It translates to CASCYHSSYEQYF.